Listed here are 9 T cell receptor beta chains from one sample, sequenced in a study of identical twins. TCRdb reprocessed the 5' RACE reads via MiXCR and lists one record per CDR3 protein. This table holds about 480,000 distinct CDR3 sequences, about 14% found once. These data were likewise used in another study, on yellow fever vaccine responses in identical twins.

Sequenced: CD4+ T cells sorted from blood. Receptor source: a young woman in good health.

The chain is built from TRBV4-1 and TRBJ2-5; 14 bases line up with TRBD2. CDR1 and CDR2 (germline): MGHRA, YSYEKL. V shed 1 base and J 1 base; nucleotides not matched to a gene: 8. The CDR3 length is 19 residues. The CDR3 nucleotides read TGCGCCAGCAGCCAAGCCGGGACTAGCGGGAGACGGACCCAAGAGACCCAGTACTTC. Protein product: CASSQAGTSGRRTQETQYF.

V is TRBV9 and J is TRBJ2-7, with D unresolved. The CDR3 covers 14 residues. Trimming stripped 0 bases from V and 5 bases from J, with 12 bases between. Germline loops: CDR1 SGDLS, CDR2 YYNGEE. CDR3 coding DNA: TGTGCCAGCAGCGTAGAGGCTAGGGTGAACGAGCAGTACTTC. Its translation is CASSVEARVNEQYF.

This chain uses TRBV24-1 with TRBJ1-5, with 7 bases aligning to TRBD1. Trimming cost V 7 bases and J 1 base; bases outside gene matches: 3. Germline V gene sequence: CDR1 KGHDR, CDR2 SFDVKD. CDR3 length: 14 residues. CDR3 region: CATSPDRSNQPQHF. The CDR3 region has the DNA TGTGCCACCAGCCCGGACAGGAGCAATCAGCCCCAGCATTTT.

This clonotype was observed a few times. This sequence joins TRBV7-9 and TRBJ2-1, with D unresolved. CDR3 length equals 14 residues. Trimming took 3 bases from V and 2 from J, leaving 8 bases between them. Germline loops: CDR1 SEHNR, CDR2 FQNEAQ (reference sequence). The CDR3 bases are TGTGCCAGCAGCTTGGGGAATACCTACAATGAGCAGTTCTTC. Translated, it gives CASSLGNTYNEQFF.

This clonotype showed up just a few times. CDR3 in DNA: TGTGCCAGCAGTCCCGCAGGGCAGGCTAATGAAAAACTGTTTTTT. It is translated as CASSPAGQANEKLFF. The chain links TRBV6-1 to TRBJ1-4; tentative D call: TRBD1 (5 bases). V was shortened by 5 bases and J by 3 bases, with 13 bases between the two germline ends. This CDR3 comprises 15 residues. Germline V gene lookup returns CDR1 MNHNS and CDR2 SASEGT.

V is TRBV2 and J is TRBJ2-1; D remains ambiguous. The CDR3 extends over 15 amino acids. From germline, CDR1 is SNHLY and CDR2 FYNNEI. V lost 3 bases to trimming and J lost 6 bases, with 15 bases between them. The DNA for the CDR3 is TGTGCCAGCAGTGACGGCCAGGTGGGAACCAATGAGCAGTTCTTC. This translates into CASSDGQVGTNEQFF.

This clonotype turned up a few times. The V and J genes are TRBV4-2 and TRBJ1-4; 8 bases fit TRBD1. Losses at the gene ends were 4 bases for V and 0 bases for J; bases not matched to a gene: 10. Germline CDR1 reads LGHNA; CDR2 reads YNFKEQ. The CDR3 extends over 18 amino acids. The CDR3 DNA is TGTGCCAGCAGCCCGCTTCGACAGGGGAAGGCAACTAATGAAAAACTGTTTTTT. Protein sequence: CASSPLRQGKATNEKLFF.

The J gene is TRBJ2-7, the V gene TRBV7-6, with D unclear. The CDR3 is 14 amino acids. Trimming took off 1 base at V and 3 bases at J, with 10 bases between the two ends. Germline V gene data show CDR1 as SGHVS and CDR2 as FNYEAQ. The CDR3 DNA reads TGTGCCAGCAGCTTAGTTGAACAGAACTACGAGCAGTACTTC. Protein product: CASSLVEQNYEQYF.

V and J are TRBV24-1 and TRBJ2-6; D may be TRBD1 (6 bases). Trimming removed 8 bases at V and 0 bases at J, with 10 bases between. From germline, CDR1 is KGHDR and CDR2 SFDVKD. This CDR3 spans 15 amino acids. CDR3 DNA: TGTGCCACCAATTCAGGGGACTCTGGGGCCAACGTCCTGACTTTC. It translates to CATNSGDSGANVLTF.